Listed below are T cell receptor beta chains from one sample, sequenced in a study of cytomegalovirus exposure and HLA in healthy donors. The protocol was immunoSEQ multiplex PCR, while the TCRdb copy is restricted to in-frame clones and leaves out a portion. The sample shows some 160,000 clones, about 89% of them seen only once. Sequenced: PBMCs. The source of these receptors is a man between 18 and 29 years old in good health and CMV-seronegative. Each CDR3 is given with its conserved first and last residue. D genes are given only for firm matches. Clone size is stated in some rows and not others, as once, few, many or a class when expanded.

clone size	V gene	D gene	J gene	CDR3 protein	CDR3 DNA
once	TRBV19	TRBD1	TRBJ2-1	CASSGQGANEQFF	TGTGCCAGTAGTGGACAGGGGGCTAATGAGCAGTTCTTC
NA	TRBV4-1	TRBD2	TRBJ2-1	CASRDRGLLSGTYNEQFF	TGCGCCAGCAGAGACCGAGGGCTACTAAGCGGGACCTACAATGAGCAGTTCTTC
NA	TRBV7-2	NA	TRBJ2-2	CASSPSRTGELFF	TGTGCCAGCAGCCCCTCCAGAACCGGGGAGCTGTTTTTT
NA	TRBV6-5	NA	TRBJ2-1	CASSYSRGIGNEQFF	TGTGCCAGCAGTTACTCGAGAGGGATCGGGAATGAGCAGTTCTTC
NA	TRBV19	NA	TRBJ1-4	CASSIRTAGDEKLFF	TGTGCCAGTAGTATCCGGACAGCGGGGGATGAAAAACTGTTTTTT
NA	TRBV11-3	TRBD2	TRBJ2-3	CASSWGSSGLGADTQYF	TGTGCCAGCAGCTGGGGAAGTAGCGGGCTGGGTGCAGATACGCAGTATTTT
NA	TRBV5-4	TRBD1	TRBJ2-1	CASSQRQGWDNEQFF	TGTGCCAGCAGCCAGCGACAGGGATGGGACAATGAGCAGTTCTTC
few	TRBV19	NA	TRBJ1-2	CASRKEGPFGYTF	TGTGCCAGTAGAAAGGAGGGGCCGTTTGGCTACACCTTC
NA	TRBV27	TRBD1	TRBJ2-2	CASSWGQGNTGELFF	TGTGCCAGCAGTTGGGGACAGGGTAACACCGGGGAGCTGTTTTTT
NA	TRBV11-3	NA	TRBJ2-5	CASSLHRGQIQETQYF	TGTGCCAGCAGCTTACATCGAGGACAGATTCAAGAGACCCAGTACTTC
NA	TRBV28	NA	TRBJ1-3	CASSSGGLPSGNTIYF	TGTGCCAGCAGTTCCGGAGGGCTACCCTCTGGAAACACCATATATTTT
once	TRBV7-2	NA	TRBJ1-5	CASSPGPSNQPQHF	TGTGCCAGCAGCCCTGGCCCGTCCAATCAGCCCCAGCATTTT
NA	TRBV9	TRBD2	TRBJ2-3	CASSNPTGLAGGSSGADTQYF	TGTGCCAGCAGCAATCCTACGGGACTAGCGGGAGGGTCCTCCGGGGCAGATACGCAGTATTTT
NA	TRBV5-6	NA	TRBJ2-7	CASSQDRLTYEQYF	TGTGCCAGCAGCCAGGACAGACTTACCTACGAGCAGTACTTC
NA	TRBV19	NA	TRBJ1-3	CASSMRDMGFSGNTIYF	TGTGCCAGTAGTATGAGGGACATGGGTTTCTCTGGAAACACCATATATTTT
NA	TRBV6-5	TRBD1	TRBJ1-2	CASSATGNYGYTF	TGTGCCAGCAGCGCGACAGGGAACTATGGCTACACCTTC
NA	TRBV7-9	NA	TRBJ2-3	CASRAGYTDTQYF	TGTGCCAGCAGGGCGGGGTACACAGATACGCAGTATTTT
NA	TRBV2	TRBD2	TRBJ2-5	CASSPVGGKTQYF	TGTGCCAGCAGTCCGGTGGGGGGGAAGACCCAGTACTTC
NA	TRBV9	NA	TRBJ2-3	CASSEFADTQYF	TGTGCCAGCAGCGAATTCGCAGATACGCAGTATTTT
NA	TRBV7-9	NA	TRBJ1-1	CASTGTKNTEAFF	TGTGCCAGCACAGGGACAAAGAACACTGAAGCTTTCTTT
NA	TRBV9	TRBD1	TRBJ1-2	CASSVDPGGNGYTF	TGTGCCAGCAGCGTAGACCCAGGGGGCAATGGCTACACCTTC
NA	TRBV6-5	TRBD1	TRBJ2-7	CASSYSWDRDEQYF	TGTGCCAGCAGTTACTCATGGGACAGGGACGAGCAGTACTTC
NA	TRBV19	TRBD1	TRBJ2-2	CASSMGQGATGELFF	TGTGCCAGTAGTATGGGACAGGGGGCCACCGGGGAGCTGTTTTTT
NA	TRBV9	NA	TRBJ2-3	CASSAQIGTDTQYF	TGTGCCAGCAGCGCCCAGATTGGCACAGATACGCAGTATTTT
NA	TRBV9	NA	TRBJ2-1	CASSSRGTDYNEQFF	TGTGCCAGCAGCTCCCGGGGGACAGACTACAATGAGCAGTTCTTC
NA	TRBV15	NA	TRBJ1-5	CATSRGREAQPQHF	TGTGCCACCAGCAGAGGCAGGGAGGCTCAGCCCCAGCATTTT
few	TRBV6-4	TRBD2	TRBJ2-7	CAITGTSGGSDEQYF	TGTGCCATCACAGGGACTAGCGGGGGGTCCGACGAGCAGTACTTC
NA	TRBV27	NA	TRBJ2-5	CASSLSRGAETQYF	TGTGCCAGCAGTTTATCCAGGGGAGCAGAGACCCAGTACTTC
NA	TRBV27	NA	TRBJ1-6	CASSLFGSSYNSPLHF	TGTGCCAGCAGTTTGTTCGGGAGCTCCTATAATTCACCCCTCCACTTT
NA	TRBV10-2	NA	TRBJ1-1	CASSEGQPPGIF	TGCGCCAGCAGTGAAGGGCAGCCCCCCGGGATCTTT
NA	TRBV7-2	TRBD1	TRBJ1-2	CASSLPDRAWGYTF	TGTGCCAGCAGTTTGCCCGACAGGGCTTGGGGCTACACCTTC
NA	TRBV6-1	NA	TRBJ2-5	CASRPETWTQYF	TGTGCCAGCAGGCCCGAGACATGGACCCAGTACTTC
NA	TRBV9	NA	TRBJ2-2	CASSVDVGRGTGELFF	TGTGCCAGCAGCGTAGATGTCGGGAGAGGCACCGGGGAGCTGTTTTTT
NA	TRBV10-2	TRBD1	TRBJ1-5	CASSERTGSSAQHF	TGCGCCAGCAGTGAGCGGACAGGGTCGTCGGCCCAGCATTTT
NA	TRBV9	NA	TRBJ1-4	CASRNPGGKLFF	TGTGCCAGCAGAAATCCGGGGGGAAAACTGTTTTTT